The sequence of this T cell receptor beta chain was determined in a study of blood T cell repertoires in COVID-19. Study details: Samples of COVID-19 (acute and convalescent) were obtained from the United States, Italy and Spain. The analysed material was cDNA or gDNA that came from T cells, B-cell-depleted T cells, or PBMCs.

The germline V gene has CDR1 SGHVS and CDR2 FQNEAQ. The germline V and J ends were trimmed by 1 base and 2 bases, with 9 bases remaining between them. The CDR3 contains 14 residues. Authors' processing steps: Amplified reference gene primers provided the basis for estimating nucleated cell counts. Clones were sequenced by immunoSEQ multiplex PCR, and TCRdb holds only the in-frame ones, with some missing. V and J calls and clone size are copied from that table; D and trimming were computed from the DNA. The sample yields 100,000 or so clones, approximately 72% seen once. The TCR sequence derives from a woman between 70 and 85 years old with acute or convalescent COVID-19. The sample comprised peripheral blood. The chain couples TRBV7-8 to TRBJ2-7, with D possibly being TRBD1 (6 bases). CDR3 residues: CASSLGTDTYEQYF. In DNA form, the CDR3 reads TGTGCCAGCAGCTTAGGGACAGACACCTACGAGCAGTACTTC. The variable domain in full, with the rest retrieved from reference TRBV7-8 and TRBJ2-7, is GAGVSQSPRYKVAKRGQDVALRCDPISGHVSLFWYQQALGQGPEFLTYFQNEAQLDKSGLPSDRFFAERPEGSVSTLKIQRTQQEDSAVYLCASSLGTDTYEQYFGPGTRLTVT.